Listed here is a single T cell receptor beta chain. Its target is not known. This specimen comes from a study of radiation and T cells in renal cell carcinoma. Regarding the study as a whole: Without pretreatment biopsies, baseline tumor clonotype presence was undetermined.

V shed 1 base, J shed 2 bases, and the junction held 4 bases outside the gene matches. Germline values: CDR1 SGHNT, CDR2 YYREEE (reference sequence). CDR3 length: 16 amino acids. Repertoires were generated with immunoSEQ multiplex PCR, while TCRdb's copy carries only in-frame clones and drops some. The sample has some 60,000 clones, around three quarters seen once. Indicated time point: blood 2 weeks post-SBRT. Specified treatment: 15 Gy SBRT to primary tumor, nephrectomy 4 weeks later. The sample consisted of blood, taken from a patient whose treatment included radiotherapy and nephrectomy. This TCR derives from a man aged 55 to 70 with renal cell carcinoma. The rearrangement uses TRBV5-4 and TRBJ2-5, with TRBD2 matching 11 bases. The CDR3 here is CASSLLGLAEQETQYF. The CDR3 DNA sequence: TGTGCCAGCAGCTTGCTGGGACTAGCGGAACAAGAGACCCAGTACTTC.